The source of this T cell receptor (beta chain) is a study of monozygotic twins with inflammatory bowel disease. A total RNA quantity of 3500 ng went into each TCR library. TCRalpha along with TCRbeta cDNA was subjected to two nested PCRs lasting around 15 and 9 cycles. TCRdb reworked the 5' RACE reads into one entry per CDR3 protein, no DNA. The table counts more than 350,000 distinct CDR3 sequences; about 2.6% lies in the top ten. Without any T cell sorting, total RNA was isolated from whole blood. The receptor's source is a human donor with ulcerative colitis or Crohn's disease, or a healthy co-twin of an affected twin (not recorded which). The sample consisted of blood.

The CDR3 sequence: CASSWGTSGEQYF. This chain uses TRBV6-2 or TRBV6-3 with TRBJ2-7; lacking DNA, the TRBD2 call made by TCRdb goes unchecked. Germline CDR1 MNHEY, CDR2 SVGEGT. The CDR3 loop spans 13 amino acids.